The subject of this entry is one TCR beta chain. Participants reported their clinical history, and cohort assignment relied on those reports. This record comes from a study of blood T cell repertoires in COVID-19. Study-wide context: PBMCs, B-cell-depleted T cells, or T cells were the source of the cDNA or gDNA that made up the material.

This table comes from immunoSEQ multiplex PCR, and its TCRdb copy is limited to in-frame clones, with some not included. Of around 300,000 clones in the sample, 80% to 90% were seen once. Germline V gene data show CDR1 as SGDLS and CDR2 as YYNGEE. V shed 0 bases and J shed 5 bases, with 14 bases lying between them. CDR3 length: 15 amino acids. The receptor was derived from a man younger than 45 who had recovered from COVID-19. Sequenced sample: PBMCs or T cells enriched from blood (not recorded which). This sequence joins TRBV9 and TRBJ1-2; D possibly corresponds to TRBD1 (5 bases). The CDR3 sequence is CASSVGAGNVYGYTF. The CDR3 bases are TGTGCCAGCAGCGTAGGGGCAGGGAATGTTTATGGCTACACCTTC.